Detailed here is one TCR beta chain. The antigen is not known. Trimming took off 1 base at V and 9 bases at J, with 19 bases between the two ends. The length of the CDR3 is 15 residues. CDR1 is LGHNA, CDR2 YSLEER, per germline. This entry is derived from a study of T cell clonotyping in hematopoietic cell transplantation. Whole-study findings and limits: Without cell sorting, CD4 versus CD8 contributions remain unresolved.

Using immunoSEQ multiplex PCR, the repertoire was profiled, and TCRdb retains in-frame clones only, with some absent. The sample holds around 15,000 clones, 85% to 90% seen once. This specimen consisted of PBMCs, obtained 100 days after allogeneic stem cell transplant. This sequence originates from a male patient in his sixties or seventies who had an allogeneic stem cell transplant from a related donor, so the T cells may come from the graft donor. Some clones in this sample may be carry-over from other donors' samples. The gene calls are TRBV4-3 and TRBJ2-7; the D call may be TRBD1 or TRBD2 (6 bases each). CDR3 sequence: CASSQGGGQAWRQYF. CDR3 nucleotide sequence: TGCGCCAGCAGCCAAGGAGGGGGGCAAGCATGGAGGCAGTACTTC.